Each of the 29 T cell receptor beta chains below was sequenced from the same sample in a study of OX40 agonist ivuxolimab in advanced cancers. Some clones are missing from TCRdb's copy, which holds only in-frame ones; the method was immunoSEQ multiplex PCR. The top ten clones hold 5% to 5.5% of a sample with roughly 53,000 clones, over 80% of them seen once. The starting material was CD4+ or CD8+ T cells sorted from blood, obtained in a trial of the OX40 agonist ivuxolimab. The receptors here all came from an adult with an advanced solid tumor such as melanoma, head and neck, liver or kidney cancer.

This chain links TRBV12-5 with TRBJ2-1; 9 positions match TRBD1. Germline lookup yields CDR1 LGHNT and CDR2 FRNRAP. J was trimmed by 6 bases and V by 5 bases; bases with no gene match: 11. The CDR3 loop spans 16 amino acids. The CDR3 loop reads CASGTDGTGLRNEQFF. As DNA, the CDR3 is TGTGCTAGTGGTACGGACGGGACAGGGTTACGCAATGAGCAGTTCTTC.

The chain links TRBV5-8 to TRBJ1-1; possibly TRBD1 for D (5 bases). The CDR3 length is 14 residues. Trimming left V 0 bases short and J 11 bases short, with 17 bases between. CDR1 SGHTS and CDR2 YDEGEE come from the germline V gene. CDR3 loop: CASSLVPGRSGAFF. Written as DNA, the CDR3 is TGTGCCAGCAGCTTGGTTCCAGGGAGGTCGGGGGCTTTCTTT.

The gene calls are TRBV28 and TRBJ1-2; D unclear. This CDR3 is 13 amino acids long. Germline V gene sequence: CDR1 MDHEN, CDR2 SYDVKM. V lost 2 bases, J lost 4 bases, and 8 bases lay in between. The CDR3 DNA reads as TGTGCCAGCAGTTTAGCAGGACGCTATGGCTACACCTTC. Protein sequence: CASSLAGRYGYTF.

CDR3 in DNA: TGTGCCAGTAGTTGGGGGGTTCCTGGCTACACCTTC. Translated, it gives CASSWGVPGYTF. V usage is TRBV19 and J usage is TRBJ1-2; D might be TRBD1 (5 bases). Germline CDR1 LNHDA, CDR2 SQIVND (reference sequence). The CDR3 covers 12 residues. The V gene lost 5 bases and the J gene lost 7 bases, with 11 bases spanning the gap.

CDR3 sequence (DNA): TGTGCCAGCTCACCCGAGACAGGGACCCCCTACAATGAGCAGTTCTTC. Protein sequence: CASSPETGTPYNEQFF. This chain links TRBV18 with TRBJ2-1; 7 positions agree with TRBD1. The CDR3 is made up of 16 amino acids. V shed 3 bases, J shed 2 bases, and the junction held 7 bases outside the gene matches. Germline CDR1 reads KGHSH; CDR2 reads LQKENI. Variable domain in full (rest from reference TRBV18 and TRBJ2-1): NAGVMQNPRHLVRRRGQEARLRCSPMKGHSHVYWYRQLPEEGLKFMVYLQKENIIDESGMPKERFSAEFPKEGPSILRIQQVVRGDSAAYFCASSPETGTPYNEQFFGPGTRLTVL.

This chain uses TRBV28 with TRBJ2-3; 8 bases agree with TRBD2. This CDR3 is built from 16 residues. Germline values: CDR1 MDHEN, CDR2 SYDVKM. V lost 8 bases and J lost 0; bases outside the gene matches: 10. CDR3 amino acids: CASEGGRGASTDTQYF. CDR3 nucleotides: TGTGCCAGCGAGGGAGGGCGGGGGGCTAGCACAGATACGCAGTATTTT. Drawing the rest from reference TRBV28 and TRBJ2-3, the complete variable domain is DVKVTQSSRYLVKRTGEKVFLECVQDMDHENMFWYRQDPGLGLRLIYFSYDVKMKEKGDIPEGYSVSREKKERFSLILESASTNQTSMYLCASEGGRGASTDTQYFGPGTRLTVL.

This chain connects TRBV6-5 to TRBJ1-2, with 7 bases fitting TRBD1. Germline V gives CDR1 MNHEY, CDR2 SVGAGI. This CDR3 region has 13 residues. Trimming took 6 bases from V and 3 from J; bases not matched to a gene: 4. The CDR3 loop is CASRIGQDYGYTF. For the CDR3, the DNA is TGTGCCAGCAGAATCGGACAGGACTATGGCTACACCTTC.

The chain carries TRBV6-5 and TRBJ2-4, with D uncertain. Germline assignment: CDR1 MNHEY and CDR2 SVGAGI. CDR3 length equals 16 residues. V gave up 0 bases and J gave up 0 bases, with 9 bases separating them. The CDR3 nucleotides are TGTGCCAGCAGTTACTCGCCAGGAGCAGCCAAAAACATTCAGTACTTC. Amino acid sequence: CASSYSPGAAKNIQYF.

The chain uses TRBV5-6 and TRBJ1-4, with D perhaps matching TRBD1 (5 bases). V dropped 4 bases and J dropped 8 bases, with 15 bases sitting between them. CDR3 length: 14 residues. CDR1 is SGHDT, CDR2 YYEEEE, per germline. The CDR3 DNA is TGTGCCAGCAGCCCAGTAGGGGAGGACGAAAAACTGTTTTTT. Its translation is CASSPVGEDEKLFF.

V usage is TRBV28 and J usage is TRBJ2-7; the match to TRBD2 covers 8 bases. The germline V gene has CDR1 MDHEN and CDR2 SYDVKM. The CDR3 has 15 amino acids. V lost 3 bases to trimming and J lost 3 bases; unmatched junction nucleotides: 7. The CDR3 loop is CASSFFLAGVYEQYF. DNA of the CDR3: TGTGCCAGCAGTTTTTTCCTAGCGGGCGTCTACGAGCAGTACTTC.

The CDR3 sequence is CASTPNGSPSNQPQHF. In nucleotides, the CDR3 is TGCGCCAGCACCCCAAATGGCAGTCCTAGCAATCAGCCCCAGCATTTT. The chain carries TRBV10-2 and TRBJ1-5; D is unresolved. The V gene's germline CDR1 is WSHSY and CDR2 SAAADI. This CDR3 has 16 amino acids. The V and J ends lost 7 bases and 0 bases respectively, with 16 bases between them.

The CDR3 DNA is TGTGCCAGCAGCTTATCCTCTGATACGCAGTATTTT. It is translated as CASSLSSDTQYF. The rearrangement joins TRBV7-8 to TRBJ2-3; D not resolved. The germline CDR1 and CDR2 sequences are SGHVS and FQNEAQ. The CDR3 is 12 residues long. Trimming pared 2 bases from V and 6 bases from J, leaving 6 bases between.

The CDR3 DNA is TGTGCCAGCAGTTTAGTCCAACTGAGCTATGGCTACACCTTC. Protein product: CASSLVQLSYGYTF. The genes are TRBV28 and TRBJ1-2; D remains unclear. V lost 2 bases and J lost 4, with 11 bases in between. The CDR3 is made up of 14 amino acids. CDR1 MDHEN and CDR2 SYDVKM come from the germline V gene.

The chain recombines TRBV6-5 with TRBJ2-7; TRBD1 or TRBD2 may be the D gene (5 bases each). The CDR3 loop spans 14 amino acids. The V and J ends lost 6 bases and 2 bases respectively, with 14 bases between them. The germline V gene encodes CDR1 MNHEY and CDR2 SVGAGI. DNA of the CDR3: TGTGCCAGCAGGGACACTAGAGTAGCCTACGAGCAGTACTTC. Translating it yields CASRDTRVAYEQYF.

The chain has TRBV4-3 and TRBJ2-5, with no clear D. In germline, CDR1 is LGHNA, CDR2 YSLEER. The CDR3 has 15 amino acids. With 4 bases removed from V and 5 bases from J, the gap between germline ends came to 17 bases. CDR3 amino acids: CASSRLTSAGETQYF. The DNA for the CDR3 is TGCGCCAGCAGCCGTTTGACGTCGGCCGGGGAGACCCAGTACTTC.

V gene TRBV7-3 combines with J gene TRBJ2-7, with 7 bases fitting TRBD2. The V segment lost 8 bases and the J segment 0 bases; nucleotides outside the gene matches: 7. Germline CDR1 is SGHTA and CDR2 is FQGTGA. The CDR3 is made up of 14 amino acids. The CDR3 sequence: CASLREGFSYEQYF. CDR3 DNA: TGTGCCAGCCTCAGGGAGGGGTTCTCCTACGAGCAGTACTTC. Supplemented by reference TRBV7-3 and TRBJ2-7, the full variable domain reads GAGVSQTPSNKVTEKGKYVELRCDPISGHTALYWYRQSLGQGPEFLIYFQGTGAADDSGLPNDRFFAVRPEGSVSTLKIQRTERGDSAVYLCASLREGFSYEQYFGPGTRLTVT.

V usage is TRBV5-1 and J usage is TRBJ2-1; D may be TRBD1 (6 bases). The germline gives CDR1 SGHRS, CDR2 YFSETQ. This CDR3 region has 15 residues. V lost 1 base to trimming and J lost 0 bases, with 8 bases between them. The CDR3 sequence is CASSLRGSSYNEQFF. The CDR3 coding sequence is TGCGCCAGCAGCTTGAGGGGGAGCTCCTACAATGAGCAGTTCTTC.

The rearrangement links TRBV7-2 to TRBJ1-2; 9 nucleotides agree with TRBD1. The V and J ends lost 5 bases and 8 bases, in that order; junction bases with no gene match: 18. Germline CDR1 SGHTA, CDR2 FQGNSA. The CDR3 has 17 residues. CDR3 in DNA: TGTGCCAGCAGCCGACGCCCTTTTCGGGACAGGGTTTACGGCTACACCTTC. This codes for CASSRRPFRDRVYGYTF.

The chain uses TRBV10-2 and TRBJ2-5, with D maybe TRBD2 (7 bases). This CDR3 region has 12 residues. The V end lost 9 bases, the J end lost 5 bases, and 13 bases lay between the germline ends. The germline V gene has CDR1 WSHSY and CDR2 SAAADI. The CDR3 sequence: CASQGRGETQYF. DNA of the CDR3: TGCGCCAGTCAGGGGAGGGGGGAGACCCAGTACTTC.

Here the CDR3 reads CASSSPQGGVYNEQFF. The CDR3 DNA sequence: TGTGCCAGCAGTTCTCCCCAAGGGGGGGTCTACAATGAGCAGTTCTTC. The chain couples TRBV28 to TRBJ2-1; D perhaps matches TRBD2 (7 bases). The CDR3 spans 16 residues. Germline assignment: CDR1 MDHEN and CDR2 SYDVKM. V was pared by 4 bases and J by 3 bases, with 16 bases between.

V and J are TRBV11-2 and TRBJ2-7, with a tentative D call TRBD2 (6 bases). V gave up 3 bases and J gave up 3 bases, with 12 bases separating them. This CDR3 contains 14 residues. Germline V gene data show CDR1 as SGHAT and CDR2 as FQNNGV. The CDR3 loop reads CASSFASDRYEQYF. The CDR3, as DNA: TGTGCCAGCAGCTTTGCTAGCGACCGCTACGAGCAGTACTTC.

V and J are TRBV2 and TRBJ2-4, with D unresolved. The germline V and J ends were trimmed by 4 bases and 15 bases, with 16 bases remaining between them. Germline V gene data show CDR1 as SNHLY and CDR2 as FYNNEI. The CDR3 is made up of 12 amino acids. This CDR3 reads CASSGEFAGWYF. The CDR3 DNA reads TGTGCCAGCAGTGGAGAGTTTGCTGGCTGGTACTTC.

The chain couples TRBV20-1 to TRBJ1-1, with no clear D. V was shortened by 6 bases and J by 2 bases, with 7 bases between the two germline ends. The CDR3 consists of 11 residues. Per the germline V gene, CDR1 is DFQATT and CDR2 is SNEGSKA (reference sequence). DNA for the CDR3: TGCAGTGCAAGCTATAACACTGAAGCTTTCTTT. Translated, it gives CSASYNTEAFF.

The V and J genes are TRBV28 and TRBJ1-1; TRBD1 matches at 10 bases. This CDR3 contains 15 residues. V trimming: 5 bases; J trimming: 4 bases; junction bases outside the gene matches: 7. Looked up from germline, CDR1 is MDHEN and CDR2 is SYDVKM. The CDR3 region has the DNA TGTGCCAGCAGTCTGGGGACAGGGGCTCCCACTGAAGCTTTCTTT. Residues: CASSLGTGAPTEAFF.

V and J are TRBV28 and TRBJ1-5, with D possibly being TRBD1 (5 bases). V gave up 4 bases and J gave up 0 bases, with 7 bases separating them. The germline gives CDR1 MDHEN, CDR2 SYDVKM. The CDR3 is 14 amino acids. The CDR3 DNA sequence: TGTGCCAGCAGTTGGGACCGTAGCAATCAGCCCCAGCATTTT. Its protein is CASSWDRSNQPQHF.

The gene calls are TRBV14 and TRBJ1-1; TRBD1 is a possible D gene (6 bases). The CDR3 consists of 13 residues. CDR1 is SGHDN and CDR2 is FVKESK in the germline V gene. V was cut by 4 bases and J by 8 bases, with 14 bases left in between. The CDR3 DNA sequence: TGTGCCAGCAGCCGTCAAGCAGGGGCGGAAGCTTTCTTT. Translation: CASSRQAGAEAFF.

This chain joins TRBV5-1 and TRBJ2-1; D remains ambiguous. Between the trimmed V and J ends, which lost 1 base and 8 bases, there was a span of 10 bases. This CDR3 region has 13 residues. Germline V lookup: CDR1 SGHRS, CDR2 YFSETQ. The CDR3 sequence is CASSLSLLDEQFF. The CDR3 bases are TGCGCCAGCAGCTTGTCGTTGCTGGATGAGCAGTTCTTC.

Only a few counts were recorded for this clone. The CDR3 DNA reads as TGTGCCAGAAGTACCCCTTCCGGGAGGGTTCGAACAGATACGCAGTATTTT. Translating gives CARSTPSGRVRTDTQYF. The chain combines TRBV5-3 with TRBJ2-3; the match to TRBD2 covers 8 bases. TRBV5-3 is known as an ORF, though its function is uncertain. With V trimmed by 5 bases and J by 3 bases, 14 bases remained unmatched. The CDR3 contains 17 residues.

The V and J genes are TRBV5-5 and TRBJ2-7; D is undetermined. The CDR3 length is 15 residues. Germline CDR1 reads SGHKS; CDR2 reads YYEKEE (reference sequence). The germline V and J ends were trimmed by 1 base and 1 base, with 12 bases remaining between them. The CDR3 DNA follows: TGTGCCAGCAGCTTGTTTTATACGGTATCCTACGAGCAGTACTTC. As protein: CASSLFYTVSYEQYF.